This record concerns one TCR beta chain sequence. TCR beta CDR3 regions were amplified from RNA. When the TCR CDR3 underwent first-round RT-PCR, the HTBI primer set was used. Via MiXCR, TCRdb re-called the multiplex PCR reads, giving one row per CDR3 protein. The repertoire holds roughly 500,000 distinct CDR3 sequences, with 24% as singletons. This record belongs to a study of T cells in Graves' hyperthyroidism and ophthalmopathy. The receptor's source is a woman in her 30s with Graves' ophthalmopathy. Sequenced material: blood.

The CDR3 reads CASSHGQGREQYF. CDR3 nucleotide sequence: TGTGCCAGCAGTCACGGACAGGGGCGCGAGCAGTACTTC. The chain carries TRBV14 and TRBJ2-7, with 9 positions matching TRBD1. The CDR3 covers 13 residues. Germline CDR1 reads SGHDN; CDR2 reads FVKESK. V lost 6 bases to trimming and J lost 6 bases; unmatched junction nucleotides: 6. The whole variable domain, filled in from reference TRBV14 and TRBJ2-7, reads EAGVTQFPSHSVIEKGQTVTLRCDPISGHDNLYWYRRVMGKEIKFLLHFVKESKQDESGMPNNRFLAERTGGTYSTLKVQPAELEDSGVYFCASSHGQGREQYFGPGTRLTVT.